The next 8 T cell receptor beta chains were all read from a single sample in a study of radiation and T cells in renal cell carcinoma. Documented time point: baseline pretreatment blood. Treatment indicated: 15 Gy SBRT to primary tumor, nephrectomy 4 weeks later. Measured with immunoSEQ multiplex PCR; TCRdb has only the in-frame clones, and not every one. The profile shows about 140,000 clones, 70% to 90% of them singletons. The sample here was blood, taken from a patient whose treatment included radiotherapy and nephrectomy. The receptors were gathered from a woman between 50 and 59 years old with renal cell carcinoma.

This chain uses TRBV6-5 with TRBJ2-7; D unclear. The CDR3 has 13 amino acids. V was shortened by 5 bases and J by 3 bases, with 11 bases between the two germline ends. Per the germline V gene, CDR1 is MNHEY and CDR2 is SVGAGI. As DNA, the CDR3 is TGTGCCAGCAGTCACGGCGCAGTCTACGAGCAGTACTTC. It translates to CASSHGAVYEQYF.

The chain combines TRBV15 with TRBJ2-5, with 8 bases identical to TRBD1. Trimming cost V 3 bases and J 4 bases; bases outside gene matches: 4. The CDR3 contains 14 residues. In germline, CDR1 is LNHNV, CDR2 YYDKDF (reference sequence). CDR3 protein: CATSRDRVSETQYF. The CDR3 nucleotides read TGTGCCACCAGCAGGGACAGGGTATCAGAGACCCAGTACTTC.

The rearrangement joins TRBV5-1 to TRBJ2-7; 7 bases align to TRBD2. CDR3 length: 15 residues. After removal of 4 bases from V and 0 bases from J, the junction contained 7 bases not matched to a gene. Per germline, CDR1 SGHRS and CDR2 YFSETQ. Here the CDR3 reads CASSPSASGSYEQYF. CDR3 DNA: TGCGCCAGCAGCCCCTCCGCTAGCGGCTCCTACGAGCAGTACTTC.

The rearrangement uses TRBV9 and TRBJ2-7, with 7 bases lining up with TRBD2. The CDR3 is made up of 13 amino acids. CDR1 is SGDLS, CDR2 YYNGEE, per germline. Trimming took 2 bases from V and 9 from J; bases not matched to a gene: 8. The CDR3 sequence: CASSVEAGEPQYF. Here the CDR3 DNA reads TGTGCCAGCAGCGTCGAGGCGGGGGAACCGCAGTACTTC.

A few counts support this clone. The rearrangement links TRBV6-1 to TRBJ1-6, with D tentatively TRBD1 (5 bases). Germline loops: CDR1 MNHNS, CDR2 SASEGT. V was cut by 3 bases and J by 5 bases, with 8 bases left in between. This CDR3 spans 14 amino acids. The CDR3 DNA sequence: TGTGCCAGCAGTGACGCAGGGAATAATTCACCCCTCCACTTT. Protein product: CASSDAGNNSPLHF.

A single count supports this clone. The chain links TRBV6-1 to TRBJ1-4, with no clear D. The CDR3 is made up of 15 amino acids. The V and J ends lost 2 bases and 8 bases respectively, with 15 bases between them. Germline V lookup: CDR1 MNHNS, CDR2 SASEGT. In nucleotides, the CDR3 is TGTGCCAGCAGTGAATCGATCGAGGGTGGAGAAAAACTGTTTTTT. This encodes CASSESIEGGEKLFF.

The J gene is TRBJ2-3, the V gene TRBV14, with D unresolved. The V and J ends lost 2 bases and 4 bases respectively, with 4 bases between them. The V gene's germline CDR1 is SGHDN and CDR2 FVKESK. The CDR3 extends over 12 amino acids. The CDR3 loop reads CASSQFADTQYF. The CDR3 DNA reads TGTGCCAGCAGCCAATTTGCAGATACGCAGTATTTT. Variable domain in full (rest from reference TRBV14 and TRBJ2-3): EAGVTQFPSHSVIEKGQTVTLRCDPISGHDNLYWYRRVMGKEIKFLLHFVKESKQDESGMPNNRFLAERTGGTYSTLKVQPAELEDSGVYFCASSQFADTQYFGPGTRLTVL.

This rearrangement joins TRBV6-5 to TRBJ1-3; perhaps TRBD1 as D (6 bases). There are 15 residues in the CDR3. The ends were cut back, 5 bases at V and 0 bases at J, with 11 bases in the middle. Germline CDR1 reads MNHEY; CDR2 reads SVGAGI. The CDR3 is CASSPDRSSGNTIYF. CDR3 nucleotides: TGTGCCAGCAGTCCAGACAGGAGCTCTGGAAACACCATATATTTT.